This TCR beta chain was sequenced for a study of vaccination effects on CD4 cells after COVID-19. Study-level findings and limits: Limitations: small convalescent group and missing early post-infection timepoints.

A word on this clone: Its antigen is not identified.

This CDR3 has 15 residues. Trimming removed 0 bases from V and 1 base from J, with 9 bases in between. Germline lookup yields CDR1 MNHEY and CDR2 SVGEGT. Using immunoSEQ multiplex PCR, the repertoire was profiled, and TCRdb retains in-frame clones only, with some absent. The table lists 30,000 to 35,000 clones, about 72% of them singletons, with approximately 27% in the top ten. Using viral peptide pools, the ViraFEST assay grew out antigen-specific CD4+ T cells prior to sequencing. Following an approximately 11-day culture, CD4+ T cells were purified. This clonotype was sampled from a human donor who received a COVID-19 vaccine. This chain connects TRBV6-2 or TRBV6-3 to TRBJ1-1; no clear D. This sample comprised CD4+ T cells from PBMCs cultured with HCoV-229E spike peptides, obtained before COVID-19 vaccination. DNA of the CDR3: TGTGCCAGCAGTTACTCGTGGGGTTGGAACACTGAAGCTTTCTTT. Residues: CASSYSWGWNTEAFF.